One and the same sample provided the 10 T cell receptor beta chains below, sequenced in a study of blood T cells in healthy people across ages. Next came a second PCR, run for roughly 6 to 11 cycles, which used a sample-barcoded 5' primer along with a J-beta primer mix. TCRdb re-called the 5' RACE reads through MiXCR, storing one row per CDR3 protein. The sample consists of some 890,000 distinct CDR3 sequences, 25% to 35% of them appearing once. These data are also associated with another study on T cells of mothers and their children.

Sequences were obtained from blood. The receptor source for this set is a woman aged 35 to 49 in good health.

There are a few counts of this clonotype. The DNA of the CDR3 is TGTGCCAGCAGTGGAAACAGGGGGGTCGCAGATACGCAGTATTTT. It yields the protein CASSGNRGVADTQYF. The chain joins TRBV7-8 to TRBJ2-3, with 8 bases identical to TRBD1. CDR3 length: 15 residues. J gave up 4 bases and V 6 bases, and 9 bases lay outside the gene matches. Germline V gives CDR1 SGHVS, CDR2 FQNEAQ.

This clonotype was seen many times. The chain uses TRBV27 and TRBJ1-5; D gene uncertain. The CDR3 sequence is 14 residues long. V was pared by 5 bases and J by 3 bases, with 11 bases between. The germline CDR1 and CDR2 sequences are MNHEY and SMNVEV (reference sequence). CDR3: CASSVGNHNQPQHF. The DNA for the CDR3 is TGTGCCAGCAGTGTGGGCAATCACAATCAGCCCCAGCATTTT.

This clonotype came up a few times. The chain uses TRBV7-2 and TRBJ1-5; TRBD1 aligns across 7 bases. The J segment lost 7 bases and the V segment lost 0 bases, leaving 6 bases of the junction unmatched. Germline V gene sequence: CDR1 SGHTA, CDR2 FQGNSA. This CDR3 contains 15 residues. In DNA, the CDR3 is TGTGCCAGCAGCTTAGCTGGACAGGTTAGCCAGCCCCAGCATTTT. It yields the protein CASSLAGQVSQPQHF.

This clonotype has at least ten counts. This chain connects TRBV7-8 to TRBJ2-7; a weak D match, TRBD2 (6 bases). V lost 4 bases to trimming and J lost 6 bases, with 13 bases between them. CDR1 SGHVS and CDR2 FQNEAQ come from the germline V gene. This CDR3 is 13 amino acids long. The CDR3 DNA follows: TGTGCCAGCAGCTACCAAGTGGAGGGCGAGCAGTACTTC. Amino acids: CASSYQVEGEQYF.

This chain joins TRBV14 and TRBJ2-3; D might be TRBD1 (6 bases). The CDR3 runs 14 residues. Trimming cost V 5 bases and J 2 bases, with 11 bases left between them. Germline values: CDR1 SGHDN, CDR2 FVKESK. The CDR3 sequence is CASSRGGHTDTQYF. Here the CDR3 DNA reads TGTGCCAGCAGCAGAGGGGGTCACACAGATACGCAGTATTTT.

This chain joins TRBV4-1 and TRBJ2-3; no firm D call. CDR1 is MGHRA and CDR2 is YSYEKL in the germline V gene. The CDR3 has 13 amino acids. Trimming removed 4 bases from V and 2 bases from J, with 7 bases in between. CDR3 region: CASSLFYTDTQYF. The CDR3 nucleotides are TGCGCCAGCAGCCTATTTTACACAGATACGCAGTATTTT.

This clonotype was detected once. Given a much more abundant clone one base away, this may be a read error. J is TRBJ2-5 and V is TRBV7-7, with TRBD2 matching 7 bases. In germline, CDR1 is SSHAT, CDR2 FNYEAQ (reference sequence). This CDR3 comprises 16 residues. The CDR3 nucleotides are TGTGCTAGCAGCTTAGGAGGACTAGTCGCAGGAGAGAACCAGTACTTC. Amino acid sequence: CASSLGGLVAGENQYF. The full variable domain, rest sourced from reference TRBV7-7 and TRBJ2-5, is GAGVSQSPRYKVTKRGQDVTLRCDPISSHATLYWYQQALGQGPEFLTYFNYEAQPDKSGLPSDRFSAERPEGSISTLTIQRTEQRDSAMYRCASSLGGLVAGENQYFGPGTRLLVL.

As concerns this clonotype: The final CDR3 position lacks the conserved phenylalanine or tryptophan, pointing to a likely read error. The chain recombines TRBV20-1 with TRBJ2-1; 8 nucleotides align to TRBD2. After removal of 5 bases from V and 6 bases from J, the junction contained 9 bases not matched to a gene. The CDR3 is made up of 14 amino acids. The germline V gene has CDR1 DFQATT and CDR2 SNEGSKA (reference sequence). CDR3 residues: CSAGGTRALNEQFL. In DNA form, the CDR3 reads TGCAGTGCTGGAGGGACTAGAGCTCTCAATGAGCAGTTCTTA.

The chain recombines TRBV7-9 with TRBJ1-1; 8 nucleotides agree with TRBD1. This CDR3 contains 13 residues. Per the germline V gene, CDR1 is SEHNR and CDR2 is FQNEAQ (reference sequence). V trimming: 4 bases; J trimming: 6 bases; junction bases outside the gene matches: 4. CDR3 amino acids: CASSYSGGSEAFF. Here the CDR3 DNA reads TGTGCCAGCAGCTACTCAGGGGGCTCTGAAGCTTTCTTT.

As to this clonotype: This may be a read error, as it is one base from a much larger clone. Written as DNA, the CDR3 is TGTGCCAGCAGTTTTCCCGGGACAGGGAGCGAGCAGTACGTC. It specifies CASSFPGTGSEQYV. The V gene is TRBV28, the J gene TRBJ2-7, with 9 bases matching TRBD1. This CDR3 region has 14 residues. Germline CDR1 reads MDHEN; CDR2 reads SYDVKM. Trimming removed 3 bases from V and 6 bases from J; junction bases left unmatched: 6.